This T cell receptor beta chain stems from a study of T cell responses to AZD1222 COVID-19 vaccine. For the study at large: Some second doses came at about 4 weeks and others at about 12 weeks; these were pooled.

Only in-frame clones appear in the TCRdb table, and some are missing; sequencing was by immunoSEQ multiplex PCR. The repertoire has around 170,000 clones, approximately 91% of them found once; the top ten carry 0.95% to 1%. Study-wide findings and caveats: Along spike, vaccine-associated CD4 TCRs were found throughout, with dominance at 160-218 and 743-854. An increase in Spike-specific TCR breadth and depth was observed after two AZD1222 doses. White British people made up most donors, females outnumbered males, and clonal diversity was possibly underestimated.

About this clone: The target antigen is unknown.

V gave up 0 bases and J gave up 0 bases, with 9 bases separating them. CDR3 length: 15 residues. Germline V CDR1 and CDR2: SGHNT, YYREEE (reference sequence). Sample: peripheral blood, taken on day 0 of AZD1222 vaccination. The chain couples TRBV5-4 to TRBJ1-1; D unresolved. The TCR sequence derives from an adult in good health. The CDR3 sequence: CASSLGRVMNTEAFF. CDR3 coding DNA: TGTGCCAGCAGCTTGGGGAGGGTTATGAACACTGAAGCTTTCTTT.